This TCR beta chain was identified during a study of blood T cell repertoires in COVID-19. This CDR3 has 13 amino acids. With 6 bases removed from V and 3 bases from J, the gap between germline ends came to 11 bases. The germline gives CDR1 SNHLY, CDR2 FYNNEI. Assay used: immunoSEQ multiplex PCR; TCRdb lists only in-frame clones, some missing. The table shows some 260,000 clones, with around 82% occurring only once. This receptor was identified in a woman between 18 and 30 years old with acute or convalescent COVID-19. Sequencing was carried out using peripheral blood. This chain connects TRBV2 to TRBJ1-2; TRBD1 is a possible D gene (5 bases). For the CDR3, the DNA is TGTGCCAGCAGAGGAGACAGCTACTATGGCTACACCTTC. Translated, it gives CASRGDSYYGYTF.